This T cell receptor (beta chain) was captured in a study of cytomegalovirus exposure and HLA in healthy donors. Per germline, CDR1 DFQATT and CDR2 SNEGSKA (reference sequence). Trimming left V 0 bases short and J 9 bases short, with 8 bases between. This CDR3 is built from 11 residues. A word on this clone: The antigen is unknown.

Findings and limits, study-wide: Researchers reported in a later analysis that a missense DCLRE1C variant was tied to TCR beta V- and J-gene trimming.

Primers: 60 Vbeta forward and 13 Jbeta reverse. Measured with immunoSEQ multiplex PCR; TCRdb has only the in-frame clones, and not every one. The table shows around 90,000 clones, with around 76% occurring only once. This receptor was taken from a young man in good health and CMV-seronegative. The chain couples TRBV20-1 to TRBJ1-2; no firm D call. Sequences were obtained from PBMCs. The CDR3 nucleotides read TGCAGTGCTAGAGAAAAACAGAGCTACACCTTC. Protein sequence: CSAREKQSYTF.